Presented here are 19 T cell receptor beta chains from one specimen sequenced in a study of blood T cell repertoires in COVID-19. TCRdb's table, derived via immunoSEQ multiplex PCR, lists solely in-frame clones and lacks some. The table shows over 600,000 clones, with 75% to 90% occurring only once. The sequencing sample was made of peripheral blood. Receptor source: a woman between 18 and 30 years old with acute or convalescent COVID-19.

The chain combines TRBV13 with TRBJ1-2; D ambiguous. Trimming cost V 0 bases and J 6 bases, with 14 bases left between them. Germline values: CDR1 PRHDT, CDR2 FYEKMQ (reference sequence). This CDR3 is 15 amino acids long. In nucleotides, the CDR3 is TGTGCCAGCAGCTTAGGCAGAGGGTGGAACAATGGCTACACCTTC. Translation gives CASSLGRGWNNGYTF. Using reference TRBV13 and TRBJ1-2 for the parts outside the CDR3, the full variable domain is AAGVIQSPRHLIKEKRETATLKCYPIPRHDTVYWYQQGPGQDPQFLISFYEKMQSDKGSIPDRFSAQQFSDYHSELNMSSLELGDSALYFCASSLGRGWNNGYTFGSGTRLTVV.

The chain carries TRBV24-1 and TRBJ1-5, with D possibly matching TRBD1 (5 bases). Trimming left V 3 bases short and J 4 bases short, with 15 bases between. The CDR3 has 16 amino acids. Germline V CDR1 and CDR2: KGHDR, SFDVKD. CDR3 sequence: CATSDSRATLNQPQHF. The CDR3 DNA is TGTGCCACCAGTGATAGCAGGGCAACCTTAAATCAGCCCCAGCATTTT.

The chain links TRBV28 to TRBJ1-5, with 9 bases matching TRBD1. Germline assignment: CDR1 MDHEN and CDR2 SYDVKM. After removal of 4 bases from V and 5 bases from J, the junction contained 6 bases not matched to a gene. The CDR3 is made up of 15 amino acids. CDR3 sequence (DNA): TGTGCCAGCAGTTCCGGGACAGGGCTTTATCAGCCCCAGCATTTT. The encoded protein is CASSSGTGLYQPQHF. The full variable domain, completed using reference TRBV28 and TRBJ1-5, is DVKVTQSSRYLVKRTGEKVFLECVQDMDHENMFWYRQDPGLGLRLIYFSYDVKMKEKGDIPEGYSVSREKKERFSLILESASTNQTSMYLCASSSGTGLYQPQHFGDGTRLSIL.

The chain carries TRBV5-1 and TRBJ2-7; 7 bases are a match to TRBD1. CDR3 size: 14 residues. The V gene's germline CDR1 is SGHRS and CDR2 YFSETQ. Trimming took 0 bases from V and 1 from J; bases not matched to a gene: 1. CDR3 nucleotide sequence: TGCGCCAGCAGCTTGGGGGGACAGTCCTACGAGCAGTACTTC. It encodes CASSLGGQSYEQYF.

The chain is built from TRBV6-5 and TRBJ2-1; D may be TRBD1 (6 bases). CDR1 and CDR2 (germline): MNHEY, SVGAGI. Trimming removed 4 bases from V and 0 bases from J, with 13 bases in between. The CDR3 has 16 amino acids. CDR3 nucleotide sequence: TGTGCCAGCAGTTCCTATCAGGGGAGCTCCTACAATGAGCAGTTCTTC. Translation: CASSSYQGSSYNEQFF.

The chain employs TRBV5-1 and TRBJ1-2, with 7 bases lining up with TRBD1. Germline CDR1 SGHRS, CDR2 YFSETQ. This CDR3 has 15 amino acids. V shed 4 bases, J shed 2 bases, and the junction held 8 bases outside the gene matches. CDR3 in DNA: TGCGCCAGCAGCCCCACCTCGACAGGGAACTATGGCTACACCTTC. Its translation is CASSPTSTGNYGYTF.

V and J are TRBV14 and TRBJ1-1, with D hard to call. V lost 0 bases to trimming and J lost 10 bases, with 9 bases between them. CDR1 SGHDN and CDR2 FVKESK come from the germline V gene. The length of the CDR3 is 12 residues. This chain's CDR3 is CASSQDSRVAFF. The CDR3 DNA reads TGTGCCAGCAGCCAAGATTCACGGGTAGCTTTCTTT.

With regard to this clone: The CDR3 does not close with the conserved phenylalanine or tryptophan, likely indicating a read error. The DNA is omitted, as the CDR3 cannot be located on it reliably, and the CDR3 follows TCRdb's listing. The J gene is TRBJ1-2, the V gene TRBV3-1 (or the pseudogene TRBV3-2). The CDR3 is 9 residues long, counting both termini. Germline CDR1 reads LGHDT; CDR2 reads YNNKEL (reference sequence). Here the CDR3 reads CASSQVRVH.

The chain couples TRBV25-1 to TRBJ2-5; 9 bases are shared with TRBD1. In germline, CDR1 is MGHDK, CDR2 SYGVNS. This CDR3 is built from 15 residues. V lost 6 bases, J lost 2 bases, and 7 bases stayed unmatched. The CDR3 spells CASSPGQGSQETQYF. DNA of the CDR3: TGTGCCAGCAGCCCCGGACAGGGGAGTCAAGAGACCCAGTACTTC.

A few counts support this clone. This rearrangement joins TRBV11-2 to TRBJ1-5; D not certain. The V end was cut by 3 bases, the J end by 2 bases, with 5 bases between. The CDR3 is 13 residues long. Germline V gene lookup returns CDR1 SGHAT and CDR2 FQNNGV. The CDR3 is CASSFQGNQPQHF. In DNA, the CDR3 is TGTGCCAGCAGCTTCCAGGGCAATCAGCCCCAGCATTTT.

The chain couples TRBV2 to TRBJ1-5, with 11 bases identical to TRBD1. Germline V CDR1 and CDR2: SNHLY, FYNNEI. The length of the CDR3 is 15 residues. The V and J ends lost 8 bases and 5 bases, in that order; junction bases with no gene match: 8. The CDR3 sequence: CASDKGTGGYQPQHF. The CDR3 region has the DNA TGTGCCAGCGATAAAGGGACAGGGGGTTATCAGCCCCAGCATTTT. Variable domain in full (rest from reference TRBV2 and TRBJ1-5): EPEVTQTPSHQVTQMGQEVILRCVPISNHLYFYWYRQILGQKVEFLVSFYNNEISEKSEIFDDQFSVERPDGSNFTLKIRSTKLEDSAMYFCASDKGTGGYQPQHFGDGTRLSIL.

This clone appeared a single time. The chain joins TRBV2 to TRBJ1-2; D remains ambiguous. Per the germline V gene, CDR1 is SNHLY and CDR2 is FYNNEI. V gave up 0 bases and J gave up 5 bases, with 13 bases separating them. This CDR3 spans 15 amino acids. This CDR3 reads CASSEAPGLGYGYTF. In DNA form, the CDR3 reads TGTGCCAGCAGTGAAGCGCCGGGTCTCGGATATGGCTACACCTTC.

CDR3 protein: CASSAGQGLEAFF. The DNA of the CDR3 is TGTGCCAGCAGCGCAGGACAGGGGCTGGAAGCTTTCTTT. The chain couples TRBV9 to TRBJ1-1; 9 bases fit TRBD1. Unmatched junction bases numbered 5, after V lost 3 bases and J lost 8 bases. CDR3 length: 13 residues. The germline CDR1 and CDR2 sequences are SGDLS and YYNGEE.

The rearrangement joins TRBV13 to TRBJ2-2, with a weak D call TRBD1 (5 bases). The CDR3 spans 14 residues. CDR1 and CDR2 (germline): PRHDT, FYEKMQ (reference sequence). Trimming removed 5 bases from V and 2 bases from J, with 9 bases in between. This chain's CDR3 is CASSDDRNTGELFF. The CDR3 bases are TGTGCCAGCAGCGACGACAGAAACACCGGGGAGCTGTTTTTT.

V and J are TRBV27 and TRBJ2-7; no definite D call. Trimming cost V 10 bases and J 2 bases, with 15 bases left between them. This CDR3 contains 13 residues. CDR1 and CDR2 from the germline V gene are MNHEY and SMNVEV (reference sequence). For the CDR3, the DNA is TGTGCCATCCTAGATACGGATACCTACGAGCAGTACTTC. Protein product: CAILDTDTYEQYF.

The CDR3 nucleotides read TGTGCCAGCAGTGACTTTGGGACAGGGGCGCCTCAGCCCCAGCATTTT. Protein sequence: CASSDFGTGAPQPQHF. The chain recombines TRBV6-1 with TRBJ1-5, with TRBD1 identical over 10 bases. Per the germline V gene, CDR1 is MNHNS and CDR2 is SASEGT. The junction had 8 bases not matched to a gene; V was cut back by 3 bases and J by 6 bases. The CDR3 is 16 residues long.

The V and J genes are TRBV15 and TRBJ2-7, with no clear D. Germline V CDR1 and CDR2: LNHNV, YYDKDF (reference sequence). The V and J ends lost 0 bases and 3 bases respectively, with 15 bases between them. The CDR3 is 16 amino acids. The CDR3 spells CATSRDQKSPNYEQYF. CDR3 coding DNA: TGTGCCACCAGCAGAGATCAGAAGTCTCCAAACTACGAGCAGTACTTC.

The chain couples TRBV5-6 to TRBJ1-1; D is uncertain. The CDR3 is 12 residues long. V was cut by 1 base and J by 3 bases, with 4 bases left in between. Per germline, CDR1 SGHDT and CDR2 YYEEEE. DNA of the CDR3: TGTGCCAGCAGCTTGCTCTACACTGAAGCTTTCTTT. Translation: CASSLLYTEAFF.

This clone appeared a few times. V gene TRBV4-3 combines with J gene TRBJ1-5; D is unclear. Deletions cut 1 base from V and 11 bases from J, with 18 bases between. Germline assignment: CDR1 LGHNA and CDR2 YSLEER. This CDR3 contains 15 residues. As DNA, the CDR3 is TGCGCCAGCAGCCAAGCTGTCTCAGCGGTTGGAGCCCAGCATTTT. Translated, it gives CASSQAVSAVGAQHF.